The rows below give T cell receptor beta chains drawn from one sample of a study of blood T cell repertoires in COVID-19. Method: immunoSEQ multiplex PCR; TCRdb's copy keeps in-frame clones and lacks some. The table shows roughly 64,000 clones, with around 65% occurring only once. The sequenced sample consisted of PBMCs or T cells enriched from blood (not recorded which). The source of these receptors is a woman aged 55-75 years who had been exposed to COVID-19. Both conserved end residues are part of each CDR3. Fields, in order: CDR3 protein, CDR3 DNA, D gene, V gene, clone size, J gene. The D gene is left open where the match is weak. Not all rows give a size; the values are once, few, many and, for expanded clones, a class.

cdr3_aa: CASSPTGTFTDTQYF; cdr3_nt: TGTGCCAGCAGCCCTACCGGGACTTTCACAGATACGCAGTATTTT; d_call: .; v_call: TRBV7-3; clone_size: .; j_call: TRBJ2-3
cdr3_aa: CASSSGGGSYEQYF; cdr3_nt: TGTGCCAGCAGCTCGGGAGGAGGTTCCTACGAGCAGTACTTC; d_call: TRBD2; v_call: TRBV5-5; clone_size: few; j_call: TRBJ2-7
cdr3_aa: CATSDRTAEPYGYTF; cdr3_nt: TGTGCCACCAGTGATAGGACTGCTGAACCTTATGGCTACACCTTC; d_call: .; v_call: TRBV24-1; clone_size: .; j_call: TRBJ1-2
cdr3_aa: CASSINTGAYEQYF; cdr3_nt: TGCGCCAGCAGCATAAATACCGGGGCCTACGAGCAGTACTTC; d_call: .; v_call: TRBV5-1; clone_size: once; j_call: TRBJ2-7
cdr3_aa: CASTIRGNTEAFF; cdr3_nt: TGTGCCAGCACTATACGGGGGAACACTGAAGCTTTCTTT; d_call: .; v_call: TRBV12-3/TRBV12-4; clone_size: .; j_call: TRBJ1-1
cdr3_aa: CASSLGEGGLRGTDTQYF; cdr3_nt: TGTGCCAGCAGCTTAGGAGAGGGAGGTTTGAGGGGCACAGATACGCAGTATTTT; d_call: .; v_call: TRBV7-6; clone_size: .; j_call: TRBJ2-3
cdr3_aa: CASSPVAETQYF; cdr3_nt: TGTGCCAGCTCACCGGTGGCTGAGACCCAGTACTTC; d_call: .; v_call: TRBV18; clone_size: .; j_call: TRBJ2-5
cdr3_aa: CASSRDPGRNTEAFF; cdr3_nt: TGTGCCAGCTCCCGAGACCCGGGAAGGAACACTGAAGCTTTCTTT; d_call: .; v_call: TRBV27; clone_size: .; j_call: TRBJ1-1
cdr3_aa: CASSPLPGTSGTKTYEQYF; cdr3_nt: TGTGCCAGCAGTCCCCTCCCCGGGACTAGCGGGACGAAGACCTACGAGCAGTACTTC; d_call: TRBD2; v_call: TRBV27; clone_size: .; j_call: TRBJ2-7
cdr3_aa: CATQQGRGELFF; cdr3_nt: TGCGCCACACAGCAGGGAAGAGGGGAGCTGTTTTTT; d_call: .; v_call: TRBV4-1; clone_size: .; j_call: TRBJ2-2
cdr3_aa: CASSGFGTGLGYTF; cdr3_nt: TGTGCCAGCAGCGGCTTCGGGACAGGGTTAGGCTACACCTTC; d_call: TRBD1; v_call: TRBV2; clone_size: .; j_call: TRBJ1-2
cdr3_aa: CASSLRPGDIQYF; cdr3_nt: TGTGCCAGCAGCTTACGTCCAGGGGACATTCAGTACTTC; d_call: .; v_call: TRBV13; clone_size: .; j_call: TRBJ2-4
cdr3_aa: CASGREGNQPQHF; cdr3_nt: TGTGCCAGCGGCAGGGAGGGCAATCAGCCCCAGCATTTT; d_call: .; v_call: TRBV28; clone_size: .; j_call: TRBJ1-5
cdr3_aa: CASSYEDYGYTF; cdr3_nt: TGTGCCAGCAGTTATGAGGACTATGGCTACACCTTC; d_call: .; v_call: TRBV6-6; clone_size: .; j_call: TRBJ1-2
cdr3_aa: CASSRKGGEKLFF; cdr3_nt: TGTGCCAGCAGTAGGAAAGGGGGCGAAAAACTGTTTTTT; d_call: TRBD1; v_call: TRBV6-5; clone_size: .; j_call: TRBJ1-4
cdr3_aa: CASSPVTTGGTEAFF; cdr3_nt: TGTGCCAGCAGCCCCGTCACCACAGGGGGAACTGAAGCTTTCTTT; d_call: TRBD1; v_call: TRBV5-4; clone_size: .; j_call: TRBJ1-1
cdr3_aa: CASKYRDNTGELFF; cdr3_nt: TGTGCCAGCAAGTACAGAGATAACACCGGGGAGCTGTTTTTT; d_call: .; v_call: TRBV2; clone_size: .; j_call: TRBJ2-2
cdr3_aa: CASSLAGPRGGELFF; cdr3_nt: TGTGCCAGCAGTTTAGCGGGACCTCGGGGCGGGGAGCTGTTTTTT; d_call: .; v_call: TRBV28; clone_size: .; j_call: TRBJ2-2
cdr3_aa: CASSFVSGPGETQYF; cdr3_nt: TGCGCCAGCAGCTTCGTGTCAGGCCCGGGGGAGACCCAGTACTTC; d_call: .; v_call: TRBV5-1; clone_size: .; j_call: TRBJ2-5
cdr3_aa: CASSSLRQGQNQPQHF; cdr3_nt: TGTGCCAGCAGTTCTTTGCGACAGGGACAGAATCAGCCCCAGCATTTT; d_call: TRBD1; v_call: TRBV6-2/TRBV6-3; clone_size: .; j_call: TRBJ1-5
cdr3_aa: CASSYKGLSEQYF; cdr3_nt: TGTGCCAGCAGTTACAAGGGACTCAGCGAGCAGTACTTC; d_call: .; v_call: TRBV6-5; clone_size: .; j_call: TRBJ2-7
cdr3_aa: CASSPRGELFF; cdr3_nt: TGTGCCAGCAGTCCCCGCGGGGAGCTGTTTTTT; d_call: .; v_call: TRBV6-2/TRBV6-3; clone_size: few; j_call: TRBJ2-2
cdr3_aa: CASGLQAFF; cdr3_nt: TGTGCCAGTGGTCTTCAGGCTTTCTTT; d_call: .; v_call: TRBV19; clone_size: .; j_call: TRBJ1-1
cdr3_aa: CAWSVLAGVGGELFF; cdr3_nt: TGTGCCTGGAGTGTACTAGCGGGGGTCGGCGGGGAGCTGTTTTTT; d_call: TRBD2; v_call: TRBV30; clone_size: .; j_call: TRBJ2-2
cdr3_aa: CASSTSSGRYNEQFF; cdr3_nt: TGCGCCAGCAGCACGTCGAGCGGGAGGTACAATGAGCAGTTCTTC; d_call: TRBD2; v_call: TRBV5-1; clone_size: .; j_call: TRBJ2-1
cdr3_aa: CASSMIGEWANSPLHF; cdr3_nt: TGTGCCAGTAGTATGATCGGGGAATGGGCAAATTCACCCCTCCACTTT; d_call: .; v_call: TRBV19; clone_size: .; j_call: TRBJ1-6
cdr3_aa: CASSPPSRGNTIYF; cdr3_nt: TGTGCCAGCTCACCTCCGTCGAGGGGAAACACCATATATTTT; d_call: .; v_call: TRBV18; clone_size: .; j_call: TRBJ1-3
cdr3_aa: CAWRTGNAEAFF; cdr3_nt: TGTGCCTGGAGGACCGGGAATGCTGAAGCTTTCTTT; d_call: .; v_call: TRBV30; clone_size: .; j_call: TRBJ1-1
cdr3_aa: CASSRDYNEQFF; cdr3_nt: TGTGCCAGCAGCCGAGACTACAATGAGCAGTTCTTC; d_call: .; v_call: TRBV7-6; clone_size: .; j_call: TRBJ2-1
cdr3_aa: CASSIGGQLNQPQHF; cdr3_nt: TGTGCCAGTAGTATAGGCGGACAGCTCAATCAGCCCCAGCATTTT; d_call: .; v_call: TRBV19; clone_size: few; j_call: TRBJ1-5
cdr3_aa: CASSFSWVGYTF; cdr3_nt: TGTGCCAGCAGTTTTAGCTGGGTTGGCTACACCTTC; d_call: .; v_call: TRBV28; clone_size: .; j_call: TRBJ1-2
cdr3_aa: CASSPYISYNEQFF; cdr3_nt: TGTGCCAGCAGCCCCTATATCTCCTACAATGAGCAGTTCTTC; d_call: .; v_call: TRBV7-2; clone_size: .; j_call: TRBJ2-1
cdr3_aa: CASSQSGDQPQHF; cdr3_nt: TGTGCCAGCAGCCAATCGGGGGATCAGCCCCAGCATTTT; d_call: .; v_call: TRBV3-1/TRBV3-2; clone_size: few; j_call: TRBJ1-5
cdr3_aa: CASSDYREGYQPQHF; cdr3_nt: TGTGCCAGCAGTGACTACAGGGAGGGTTATCAGCCCCAGCATTTT; d_call: .; v_call: TRBV28; clone_size: .; j_call: TRBJ1-5
cdr3_aa: CASSLGPTSGYNEQFF; cdr3_nt: TGTGCCAGCAGCTTGGGCCCCACTAGTGGCTACAATGAGCAGTTCTTC; d_call: .; v_call: TRBV11-3; clone_size: .; j_call: TRBJ2-1
cdr3_aa: CASSPPTSGGAGDTQYF; cdr3_nt: TGTGCCAGCTCACCACCGACTAGCGGGGGGGCTGGGGATACGCAGTATTTT; d_call: TRBD2; v_call: TRBV18; clone_size: .; j_call: TRBJ2-3
cdr3_aa: CASSQSTGKRHGYTF; cdr3_nt: TGCGCCAGCAGTCAATCGACAGGCAAACGCCATGGCTACACCTTC; d_call: .; v_call: TRBV23-1; clone_size: .; j_call: TRBJ1-2
cdr3_aa: CASSNGQMNTEAFF; cdr3_nt: TGCGCCAGCAGCAACGGACAGATGAACACTGAAGCTTTCTTT; d_call: .; v_call: TRBV5-1; clone_size: .; j_call: TRBJ1-1
cdr3_aa: CASSFGLAGYEQYF; cdr3_nt: TGCGCCAGCAGCTTCGGACTAGCAGGCTACGAGCAGTACTTC; d_call: TRBD2; v_call: TRBV5-1; clone_size: .; j_call: TRBJ2-7
cdr3_aa: CASSGGGRLPLEQYF; cdr3_nt: TGTGCCAGTAGCGGAGGCGGGAGGTTGCCCCTGGAGCAGTACTTC; d_call: TRBD2; v_call: TRBV19; clone_size: .; j_call: TRBJ2-7
cdr3_aa: CASKTSDNFANTGELFF; cdr3_nt: TGTGCCAGTAAAACTAGCGACAACTTCGCGAACACCGGGGAGCTGTTTTTT; d_call: TRBD2; v_call: TRBV19; clone_size: .; j_call: TRBJ2-2
cdr3_aa: CASSQVISSSRGHAKNIQYF; cdr3_nt: TGCGCCAGCAGCCAAGTGATTTCTTCGTCGAGGGGGCATGCCAAAAACATTCAGTACTTC; d_call: TRBD1; v_call: TRBV4-1; clone_size: .; j_call: TRBJ2-4
cdr3_aa: CASRATGGGYTF; cdr3_nt: TGTGCCAGCAGGGCGACAGGGGGTGGCTACACCTTC; d_call: TRBD1; v_call: TRBV2; clone_size: once; j_call: TRBJ1-2
cdr3_aa: CASSPIRANYGYTF; cdr3_nt: TGTGCCAGCAGCCCTATAAGAGCTAACTATGGCTACACCTTC; d_call: .; v_call: TRBV7-8; clone_size: .; j_call: TRBJ1-2
cdr3_aa: CASSPSGGYNEQFF; cdr3_nt: TGTGCCAGTTCCCCCAGCGGGGGCTACAATGAGCAGTTCTTC; d_call: TRBD2; v_call: TRBV3-1/TRBV3-2; clone_size: .; j_call: TRBJ2-1
cdr3_aa: CSVAGSVTDRSGNTIYF; cdr3_nt: TGCAGCGTCGCCGGGTCGGTAACCGATCGTTCTGGAAACACCATATATTTT; d_call: .; v_call: TRBV29-1; clone_size: .; j_call: TRBJ1-3
cdr3_aa: CASSLVKGAVYGTGELFF; cdr3_nt: TGCGCCAGCAGCTTGGTAAAGGGGGCCGTTTATGGCACCGGGGAGCTGTTTTTT; d_call: TRBD1; v_call: TRBV5-1; clone_size: .; j_call: TRBJ2-2
cdr3_aa: CAIKADRNTGELFF; cdr3_nt: TGTGCCATCAAAGCGGACAGGAACACCGGGGAGCTGTTTTTT; d_call: .; v_call: TRBV10-3; clone_size: .; j_call: TRBJ2-2
cdr3_aa: CASSPQIQGVGEKLFF; cdr3_nt: TGCGCCAGCAGCCCTCAAATACAGGGCGTCGGTGAAAAACTGTTTTTT; d_call: .; v_call: TRBV5-1; clone_size: .; j_call: TRBJ1-4
cdr3_aa: CASSSDRVGQPQHF; cdr3_nt: TGCGCCAGCAGCTCGGACAGGGTTGGTCAGCCCCAGCATTTT; d_call: TRBD1; v_call: TRBV5-1; clone_size: .; j_call: TRBJ1-5
cdr3_aa: CASSLLKIWLQRKQGCNQPQHF; cdr3_nt: TGTGCCAGCAGCCTCTTGAAGATCTGGTTACAACGGAAACAGGGATGCAATCAGCCCCAGCATTTT; d_call: .; v_call: TRBV4-2; clone_size: once; j_call: TRBJ1-5
cdr3_aa: CASSGGRRYGYTF; cdr3_nt: TGTGCCAGCAGTGGCGGTCGCCGCTATGGCTACACCTTC; d_call: .; v_call: TRBV14; clone_size: .; j_call: TRBJ1-2
cdr3_aa: CASSLERASSGANVLTF; cdr3_nt: TGTGCCAGCAGCTTAGAGCGGGCGAGCTCTGGGGCCAACGTCCTGACTTTC; d_call: .; v_call: TRBV5-4; clone_size: .; j_call: TRBJ2-6
cdr3_aa: CAISEEGQGIGLVTEAFF; cdr3_nt: TGTGCCATCAGTGAGGAGGGACAGGGGATAGGTTTGGTCACTGAAGCTTTCTTT; d_call: TRBD1; v_call: TRBV10-3; clone_size: few; j_call: TRBJ1-1
cdr3_aa: CASGLGQGLAFF; cdr3_nt: TGTGCTAGTGGCCTCGGACAGGGTCTAGCTTTCTTT; d_call: TRBD1; v_call: TRBV12-5; clone_size: once; j_call: TRBJ1-1
cdr3_aa: CASSSEPQANYGYTF; cdr3_nt: TGTGCCAGCAGCTCGGAGCCGCAAGCTAACTATGGCTACACCTTC; d_call: .; v_call: TRBV5-4; clone_size: .; j_call: TRBJ1-2
cdr3_aa: CASSEMGVGYTF; cdr3_nt: TGTGCCAGCAGTGAAATGGGCGTGGGCTACACCTTC; d_call: .; v_call: TRBV6-1; clone_size: .; j_call: TRBJ1-2
cdr3_aa: CASSLEAGTEAFF; cdr3_nt: TGTGCCAGCAGTTTAGAGGCGGGGACTGAAGCTTTCTTT; d_call: .; v_call: TRBV12-3/TRBV12-4; clone_size: .; j_call: TRBJ1-1
cdr3_aa: CACHAVATDTEAFF; cdr3_nt: TGTGCCTGTCACGCGGTTGCTACGGACACTGAAGCTTTCTTT; d_call: .; v_call: TRBV2; clone_size: .; j_call: TRBJ1-1
cdr3_aa: CASSPTGQETQYF; cdr3_nt: TGTGCCAGCAGCCCCACAGGGCAAGAGACCCAGTACTTC; d_call: .; v_call: TRBV7-2; clone_size: .; j_call: TRBJ2-5